This T cell receptor (beta chain) was obtained from a study of T cells in Graves' hyperthyroidism and ophthalmopathy. Researchers took RNA transcripts and amplified the TCR beta CDR3 regions from them. TCR CDR3 underwent first-round RT-PCR with the HTBI primer set. TCRdb recomputed calls from the multiplex PCR reads with MiXCR, one row per CDR3 protein. Of more than 350,000 distinct CDR3 sequences in the sample, more than 12% are singletons; the top ten hold approximately 29%. Details on this clonotype: The antigen is not known.

Points from the study as a whole: Most thyroid-expanded clonotypes above 0.001 were also found in blood.

Patients showing uncontrolled infection, other autoimmune disease, pregnancy or lactation were ineligible. The CDR3 contains 14 residues. Between the trimmed V and J ends, which lost 3 bases and 9 bases, there was a span of 15 bases. The gene calls are TRBV12-3 or TRBV12-4 and TRBJ2-4; D may be TRBD1 (5 bases). The sequenced sample was blood. This TCR came from a woman in her 30s with Graves' hyperthyroidism. CDR3 sequence (DNA): TGTGCCAGCAGTTTTTCGCAGGGAAGGACCATTCAGTACTTC. It encodes CASSFSQGRTIQYF.